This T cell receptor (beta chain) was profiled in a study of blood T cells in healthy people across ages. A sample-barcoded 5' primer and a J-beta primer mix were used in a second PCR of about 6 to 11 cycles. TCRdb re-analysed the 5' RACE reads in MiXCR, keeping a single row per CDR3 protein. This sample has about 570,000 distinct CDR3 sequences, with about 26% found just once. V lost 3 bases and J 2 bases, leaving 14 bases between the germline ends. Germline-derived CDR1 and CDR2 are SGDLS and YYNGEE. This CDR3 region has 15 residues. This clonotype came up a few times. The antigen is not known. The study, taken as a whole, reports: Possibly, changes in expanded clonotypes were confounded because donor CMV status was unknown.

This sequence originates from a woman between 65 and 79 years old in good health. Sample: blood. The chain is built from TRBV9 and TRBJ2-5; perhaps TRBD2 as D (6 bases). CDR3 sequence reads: CASSALGTLQETQYF. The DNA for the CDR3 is TGTGCCAGCAGCGCCCTCGGGACTTTACAAGAGACCCAGTACTTC.